Presented here are 17 T cell receptor beta chains from one specimen sequenced in a study of blood T cell repertoires in COVID-19. The data were produced by immunoSEQ multiplex PCR, yet TCRdb's version contains in-frame clones alone and is incomplete. The sample lists tens of thousands of clones; roughly 91% were seen once. Sequencing input: peripheral blood. The receptors shown here come from a human donor in a cohort sampled during active COVID-19.

The V call is TRBV5-4, the J call TRBJ1-1; a weak D match, TRBD1 (6 bases). CDR1 is SGHNT and CDR2 is YYREEE in the germline V gene (reference sequence). The length of the CDR3 is 14 residues. Trimming took 2 bases from V and 9 from J, leaving 17 bases between them. DNA for the CDR3: TGTGCCAGCAGCTTACAGGGCTGGCCCCTGAAAGCTTTCTTT. This encodes CASSLQGWPLKAFF.

For the CDR3, the DNA is TGTGCCAGTAGTATTATTCTAAAAGGGGGCGGTGGTGGCTACACCTTC. Translating gives CASSIILKGGGGGYTF. V usage is TRBV19 and J usage is TRBJ1-2, with 7 bases that match TRBD1. There are 16 residues in the CDR3. Per germline, CDR1 LNHDA and CDR2 SQIVND (reference sequence). V dropped 3 bases and J dropped 7; count of bases not matched to a gene: 14.

A single count supports this clone. The chain recombines TRBV5-1 with TRBJ2-3, with TRBD1 matching over 9 bases. The CDR3 has 14 amino acids. J was trimmed by 2 bases and V by 8 bases; bases with no gene match: 6. Germline V CDR1 and CDR2: SGHRS, YFSETQ. The CDR3 coding sequence is TGCGCCAGTCCCCGGGACAGGGACACAGATACGCAGTATTTT. It translates to CASPRDRDTDTQYF.

The rearrangement uses TRBV10-3 and TRBJ2-5, with 12 nucleotides matching TRBD1. Trimming cost V 5 bases and J 4 bases; bases outside gene matches: 5. This CDR3 region has 15 residues. The germline CDR1 and CDR2 sequences are ENHRY and SYGVKD. The CDR3: CAISYRDRGPETQYF. CDR3 in DNA: TGTGCCATCAGTTACCGGGACAGGGGGCCAGAGACCCAGTACTTC.

The genes are TRBV5-1 and TRBJ2-1; 9 bases agree with TRBD2. The CDR3 contains 15 residues. CDR1 and CDR2 from the germline V gene are SGHRS and YFSETQ. J lost 3 bases, V lost 4 bases, and 5 bases had no gene match. The CDR3 loop reads CASSPRTSDYNEQFF. The CDR3 DNA reads as TGCGCCAGCAGCCCACGGACTAGCGACTACAATGAGCAGTTCTTC.

This chain uses TRBV25-1 with TRBJ2-1, with a tentative D call TRBD2 (6 bases). The germline CDR1 and CDR2 sequences are MGHDK and SYGVNS. This CDR3 is 15 amino acids long. V gave up 6 bases and J gave up 7 bases, with 19 bases separating them. CDR3 DNA sequence: TGTGCCAGCAGGGGCGGGACGAAAAACCCAAATGAGCAGTTCTTC. Protein: CASRGGTKNPNEQFF.

The gene calls are TRBV5-4 and TRBJ2-7; D is undetermined. The V end lost 2 bases, the J end lost 4 bases, and 7 bases lay between the germline ends. From germline, CDR1 is SGHNT and CDR2 YYREEE (reference sequence). The CDR3 contains 12 residues. The CDR3 bases are TGTGCCAGCAGCTTTGGCTCTTACGAGCAGTACTTC. Its protein is CASSFGSYEQYF.

The chain links TRBV30 to TRBJ2-5; 7 positions match TRBD1. This CDR3 has 14 amino acids. V gave up 6 bases and J gave up 6 bases; unmatched junction bases: 13. CDR1 is GTSNPN and CDR2 is SVGIG in the germline V gene (reference sequence). CDR3 coding DNA: TGTGCCTGTCTGGAATCTCCGGGACAGAAGACCCAGTACTTC. Encoded protein: CACLESPGQKTQYF.

This chain links TRBV7-9 with TRBJ2-3, with TRBD2 identical over 9 bases. CDR1 SEHNR and CDR2 FQNEAQ come from the germline V gene (reference sequence). There are 17 residues in the CDR3. Losses at the gene ends were 0 bases for V and 2 bases for J; bases not matched to a gene: 6. CDR3 sequence: CASSLALAGGFTDTQYF. The CDR3 bases are TGTGCCAGCAGCTTAGCATTGGCGGGGGGGTTCACAGATACGCAGTATTTT.

V gene TRBV7-9 combines with J gene TRBJ1-6, with D hard to call. Trimming cost V 3 bases and J 5 bases, with 11 bases left between them. This CDR3 region has 15 residues. Germline CDR1 SEHNR, CDR2 FQNEAQ (reference sequence). DNA for the CDR3: TGTGCCAGCAGCTTCCTCACGAGAGATAATTCACCCCTCCACTTT. It specifies CASSFLTRDNSPLHF.

This chain uses TRBV7-2 with TRBJ1-2; 8 bases are a match to TRBD1. Germline lookup yields CDR1 SGHTA and CDR2 FQGNSA. The CDR3 extends over 13 amino acids. Trimming removed 3 bases from V and 5 bases from J; junction bases left unmatched: 2. For the CDR3, the DNA is TGTGCCAGCAGCTTTAACAGGGGGTATGGCTACACCTTC. Amino acid sequence: CASSFNRGYGYTF.

The rearrangement links TRBV10-1 to TRBJ2-3; D is undetermined. CDR3 size: 13 residues. The V gene lost 4 bases and the J gene lost 5 bases, with 10 bases spanning the gap. Germline CDR1 is WNHNN and CDR2 is SYGVQD (reference sequence). Here the CDR3 reads CASSVLPVDTQYF. As DNA, the CDR3 is TGCGCCAGCAGTGTGCTGCCGGTAGATACGCAGTATTTT.

V gene TRBV5-5 combines with J gene TRBJ1-5, with D perhaps matching TRBD1 (5 bases). This CDR3 has 14 amino acids. From germline, CDR1 is SGHKS and CDR2 YYEKEE (reference sequence). The germline V and J ends were trimmed by 5 bases and 2 bases, with 11 bases remaining between them. The CDR3 region has the DNA TGTGCCAGCAGGGTAACACAGGGCAATCAGCCCCAGCATTTT. This gives the protein CASRVTQGNQPQHF.

V and J are TRBV7-3 and TRBJ2-1; 8 nucleotides agree with TRBD1. V shed 5 bases and J 6 bases; nucleotides not matched to a gene: 9. Germline CDR1 is SGHTA and CDR2 is FQGTGA. The CDR3 runs to 15 residues. CDR3 coding DNA: TGTGCCAGCAGCATTACAGGGGGAATCGGCAATGAGCAGTTCTTC. Residues: CASSITGGIGNEQFF.

The chain combines TRBV30 with TRBJ1-5; maybe TRBD1 (5 bases). Germline assignment: CDR1 GTSNPN and CDR2 SVGIG (reference sequence). Deletions cut 0 bases from V and 3 bases from J, with 12 bases between. The CDR3 is 15 residues long. The CDR3 is CAWSVGGAFNQPQHF. The CDR3 nucleotides are TGTGCCTGGAGTGTAGGCGGGGCCTTCAATCAGCCCCAGCATTTT.

This clone showed up just a few times. V is TRBV4-3 and J is TRBJ1-4; D perhaps matches TRBD1 (6 bases). The CDR3 runs 15 residues. Germline values: CDR1 LGHNA, CDR2 YSLEER. V shed 0 bases and J shed 8 bases, with 13 bases lying between them. CDR3 loop: CASSQDPGVGEKLFF. CDR3 DNA sequence: TGCGCCAGCAGCCAAGATCCAGGGGTTGGGGAAAAACTGTTTTTT.

The gene calls are TRBV28 and TRBJ2-7; D remains unclear. In germline, CDR1 is MDHEN, CDR2 SYDVKM. The germline V and J ends were trimmed by 2 bases and 0 bases, with 5 bases remaining between them. The CDR3 has 13 amino acids. Written as DNA, the CDR3 is TGTGCCAGCAGTTTACCCTCCTCCTACGAGCAGTACTTC. Its protein is CASSLPSSYEQYF.